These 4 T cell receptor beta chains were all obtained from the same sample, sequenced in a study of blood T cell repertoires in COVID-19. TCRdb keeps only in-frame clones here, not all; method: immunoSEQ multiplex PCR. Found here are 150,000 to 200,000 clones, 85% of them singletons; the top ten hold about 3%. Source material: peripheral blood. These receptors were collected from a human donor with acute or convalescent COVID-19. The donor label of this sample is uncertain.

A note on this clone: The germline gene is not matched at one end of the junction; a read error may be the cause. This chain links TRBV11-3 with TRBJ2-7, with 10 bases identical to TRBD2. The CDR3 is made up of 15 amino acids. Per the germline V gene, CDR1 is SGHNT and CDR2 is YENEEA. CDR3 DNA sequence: TGTGCCAGCAGTTTAGCGGGGGGCCCTTCCTACGAGCAGTACTTC. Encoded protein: CASSLAGGPSYEQYF.

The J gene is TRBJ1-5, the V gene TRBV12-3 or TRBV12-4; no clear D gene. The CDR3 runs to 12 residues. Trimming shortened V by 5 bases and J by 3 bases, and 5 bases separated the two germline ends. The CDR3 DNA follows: TGTGCCAGCAGTCCCTCCAATCAGCCCCAGCATTTT. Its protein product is CASSPSNQPQHF.

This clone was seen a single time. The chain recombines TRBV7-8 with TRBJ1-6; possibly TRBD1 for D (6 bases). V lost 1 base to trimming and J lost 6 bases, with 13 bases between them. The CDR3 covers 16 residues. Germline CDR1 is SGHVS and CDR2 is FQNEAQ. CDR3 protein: CASSLVHRVLNSPLHF. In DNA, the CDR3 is TGTGCCAGCAGCTTAGTACACAGGGTACTTAATTCACCCCTCCACTTT.

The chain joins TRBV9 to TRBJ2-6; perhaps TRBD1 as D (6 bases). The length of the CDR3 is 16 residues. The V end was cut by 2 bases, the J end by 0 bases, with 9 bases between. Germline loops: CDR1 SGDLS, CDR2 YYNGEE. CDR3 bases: TGTGCCAGCAGCGTTCACAGGGACTCTGGGGCCAACGTCCTGACTTTC. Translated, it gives CASSVHRDSGANVLTF.